One T cell receptor beta chain is described in this entry. This clonotype was counted only a few times. Its cognate antigen has yet to be identified. Base quality data are lacking; no much larger clone is found one base away. CDR1 and CDR2, looked up from the germline V gene (reference sequence), are DFQATT and SNEGSKA. Clipping removes 3 bases from V and 2 bases from J, with 4 as the unmatched junction base count. The CDR3 has 15 amino acids, counting the end cysteine and phenylalanine. The entry retains the CDR3 DNA only, 45 bases that are in frame from base 1. These data are taken from a study of spatial heterogeneity in lung cancer (dated by TCRdb to about 2019). Some background on the complete study: Donors were about 70 patients with early-stage, untreated non-small cell lung cancer from the lung TRACERx cohort. Follow-up PBMC samples were sequenced whenever available, and the median time to follow-up was around two years after resection. Beta-chain transcripts were consistently detected in greater numbers than alpha-chain transcripts, which likely reflected higher beta-chain transcript abundance. In the raw uncorrected reads, each unique combination of TCR and UMI appeared more than ten times on average. In non-small cell lung cancer, the study quantitatively compared TCR alpha and beta repertoires across several tumor regions, matched nontumor lung, and blood. Nonsynonymous mutation counts, determined by whole-exome sequencing of tumor tissue, were related to features of the TCR repertoire. Both alpha and beta chains were TCR-sequenced in a few hundred tumor regions, fewer than 80 matched nontumor lung samples and roughly 50 PBMC samples obtained at surgery.

Library creation used 5' RACE. The instrument given in TCRdb is NextSeq 500. To allow correction of PCR and sequencing errors, the TCR library protocol tagged every TCR cDNA molecule with a unique molecular identifier. The authors' pipeline ran thus. TCR identification, UMI-based error correction and CDR3 extraction were all carried out with Decombinator tools. Expanded TCRs were defined as those above a frequency of 2 per 1,000, corresponding to the top 1% of the tumor frequency distribution. Renyi diversity was computed with the R vegan package after each repertoire had been subsampled 100 times to 5,000 TCRs. CDR3 similarity networks were built from amino acid triplet string-kernel similarity, with CDR3s being connected when pairwise similarity was above 0.82. TCRdb reprocessed the public reads (quality trimming at Q25 with fastp, clone calling with MiXCR) and kept in-frame beta chains. Each CDR3 protein appears once, grouped with its most common genes and DNA. TCRdb, not the authors, supplied the V and J calls. This sample is represented by some 120,000 distinct CDR3 sequences; 12% of them were singletons. The ten largest clones capture roughly 17% of the sample.

The study at large found these results: Only 14 patients were included in the comparisons of baseline and follow-up blood repertoires. Ubiquitous expanded tumor TCRs showed up in blood more often at tumor resection than at routine follow-up. Confirming at a functional level the hypothesis that regional TCRs recognize regional mutations was considered to require additional single-cell paired TCR alpha and beta sequencing.

Explained via the paper, the time point label denotes: blood at routine non-recurrence follow-up after resection. TCR sequencing used whole RNA extracted from tumor and nontumor lung tissue, or from cryopreserved PBMC samples, without cell sorting. A patient was chosen for TCR sequencing only when enough RNA was available from at least two tumor regions. The material was PBMCs, obtained at follow-up. The V and J segments used are TRBV20-1 and TRBJ2-3; a stretch of 11 junction bases matches TRBD2. The sequence came from a male donor with early-stage non-small cell lung cancer. The CDR3 corresponds to CSASTLAGDTDTQYF. The DNA reads TGCAGTGCTAGCACACTAGCGGGGGACACAGATACGCAGTATTTT.